These T cell receptor beta chains were read from a single sample in a study of blood T cell repertoires in COVID-19. Sequenced by immunoSEQ multiplex PCR; TCRdb stores in-frame clones only, minus some. The table has 100,000 to 150,000 clones, around 82% seen once. Sample: peripheral blood. These receptors were taken from a human donor in a cohort sampled during active COVID-19. Both conserved end residues are part of each CDR3. D genes are given only for firm matches. Some rows have no size entry. The others give once, few or many, or a class for an expanded clone.

clone_size: -
j_call: TRBJ1-1
v_call: TRBV7-8
d_call: TRBD1
cdr3_aa: CASSLGGQVGTYTEAFF
cdr3_nt: TGTGCCAGCAGCTTAGGGGGACAGGTTGGGACTTACACTGAAGCTTTCTTT

clone_size: -
j_call: TRBJ1-4
v_call: TRBV10-2
d_call: TRBD1
cdr3_aa: CASSDPGQGFEKLFF
cdr3_nt: TGCGCCAGCAGTGATCCGGGACAGGGGTTTGAAAAACTGTTTTTT

clone_size: once
j_call: TRBJ2-7
v_call: TRBV5-1
d_call: -
cdr3_aa: CASSQGGQNYEQYF
cdr3_nt: TGCGCCAGCAGCCAGGGGGGACAGAACTACGAGCAGTACTTC

clone_size: -
j_call: TRBJ2-3
v_call: TRBV6-2/TRBV6-3
d_call: -
cdr3_aa: CASSQGRTSTDTQYF
cdr3_nt: TGTGCCAGCAGCCAGGGCCGGACTAGCACAGATACGCAGTATTTT

clone_size: -
j_call: TRBJ2-1
v_call: TRBV7-8
d_call: TRBD2
cdr3_aa: CASSLGSGGLRNEQFF
cdr3_nt: TGTGCCAGCAGCTTAGGTAGCGGGGGGCTGAGGAATGAGCAGTTCTTC

clone_size: -
j_call: TRBJ1-6
v_call: TRBV19
d_call: TRBD1
cdr3_aa: CASSRDREESPLHF
cdr3_nt: TGTGCCAGTAGTAGAGACAGGGAGGAATCACCCCTCCACTTT

clone_size: -
j_call: TRBJ1-1
v_call: TRBV5-1
d_call: -
cdr3_aa: CASSTYDRTEAFF
cdr3_nt: TGCGCCAGCAGCACCTATGACAGAACTGAAGCTTTCTTT

clone_size: few
j_call: TRBJ2-2
v_call: TRBV5-8
d_call: TRBD2
cdr3_aa: CASDPSGETGELFF
cdr3_nt: TGTGCCAGCGATCCTAGCGGGGAAACCGGGGAGCTGTTTTTT

clone_size: -
j_call: TRBJ2-3
v_call: TRBV18
d_call: -
cdr3_aa: CASSPEGGGPDTQYF
cdr3_nt: TGTGCCAGCTCACCGGAAGGGGGGGGCCCAGATACGCAGTATTTT

clone_size: -
j_call: TRBJ2-7
v_call: TRBV3-1/TRBV3-2
d_call: -
cdr3_aa: CASSQVGQPSYEQYF
cdr3_nt: TGTGCCAGCAGCCAAGTCGGACAGCCTTCTTACGAGCAGTACTTC

clone_size: once
j_call: TRBJ2-7
v_call: TRBV27
d_call: TRBD1
cdr3_aa: CASSTTTGPYEQYF
cdr3_nt: TGTGCCAGCAGTACCACGACAGGGCCCTACGAGCAGTACTTC

clone_size: -
j_call: TRBJ2-5
v_call: TRBV4-1
d_call: TRBD2
cdr3_aa: CASSQDLALAGGQETQYF
cdr3_nt: TGCGCCAGCAGCCAAGATCTGGCCCTGGCGGGGGGCCAAGAGACCCAGTACTTC

clone_size: -
j_call: TRBJ1-2
v_call: TRBV6-5
d_call: -
cdr3_aa: CASSYSDQGGYGYTF
cdr3_nt: TGTGCCAGCAGTTACTCGGACCAGGGCGGCTATGGCTACACCTTC

clone_size: -
j_call: TRBJ2-7
v_call: TRBV27
d_call: -
cdr3_aa: CASSLVGVSSYEQYF
cdr3_nt: TGTGCCAGCAGTTTGGTCGGAGTAAGCTCCTACGAGCAGTACTTC

clone_size: -
j_call: TRBJ1-1
v_call: TRBV4-3
d_call: -
cdr3_aa: CASSQGRGMNTEAFF
cdr3_nt: TGCGCCAGCAGCCAAGGCAGGGGAATGAACACTGAAGCTTTCTTT

clone_size: once
j_call: TRBJ1-2
v_call: TRBV9
d_call: -
cdr3_aa: CASSATLGANNYGYTF
cdr3_nt: TGTGCCAGCAGCGCAACGTTGGGGGCTAATAACTATGGCTACACCTTC

clone_size: -
j_call: TRBJ2-7
v_call: TRBV24-1
d_call: -
cdr3_aa: CATSRGAGEQYF
cdr3_nt: TGTGCCACCAGCCGGGGCGCGGGGGAGCAGTACTTC

clone_size: -
j_call: TRBJ2-5
v_call: TRBV5-1
d_call: -
cdr3_aa: CASSLDPGVSTQYF
cdr3_nt: TGCGCCAGCAGCTTGGATCCGGGGGTCTCAACCCAGTACTTC

clone_size: -
j_call: TRBJ1-1
v_call: TRBV7-9
d_call: TRBD1
cdr3_aa: CASRIDRGIAFF
cdr3_nt: TGTGCCAGCAGGATTGACAGGGGGATAGCTTTCTTT

clone_size: -
j_call: TRBJ2-5
v_call: TRBV3-1/TRBV3-2
d_call: TRBD2
cdr3_aa: CASSQDPLRGGQETQYF
cdr3_nt: TGTGCCAGCAGCCAAGATCCCCTACGCGGGGGCCAAGAGACCCAGTACTTC

clone_size: -
j_call: TRBJ2-5
v_call: TRBV15
d_call: -
cdr3_aa: CATSREKGQETQYF
cdr3_nt: TGTGCCACCAGCAGAGAGAAGGGGCAAGAGACCCAGTACTTC

clone_size: -
j_call: TRBJ1-2
v_call: TRBV5-1
d_call: -
cdr3_aa: CASSPEFGNYGYTF
cdr3_nt: TGCGCCAGCAGCCCGGAGTTTGGTAACTATGGCTACACCTTC

clone_size: -
j_call: TRBJ1-2
v_call: TRBV19
d_call: TRBD1
cdr3_aa: CASSIGGRGVEGYTF
cdr3_nt: TGTGCCAGTAGTATCGGCGGCAGGGGGGTTGAAGGCTACACCTTC

clone_size: -
j_call: TRBJ2-7
v_call: TRBV6-5
d_call: -
cdr3_aa: CASKTGGRGSYEQYF
cdr3_nt: TGTGCCAGCAAAACCGGGGGACGGGGCTCCTACGAGCAGTACTTC

clone_size: once
j_call: TRBJ2-6
v_call: TRBV19
d_call: -
cdr3_aa: CASKFEVSGANVLTF
cdr3_nt: TGTGCCAGTAAGTTCGAGGTTTCTGGGGCCAACGTCCTGACTTTC

clone_size: once
j_call: TRBJ1-3
v_call: TRBV18
d_call: -
cdr3_aa: CASSDSSGNTIYF
cdr3_nt: TGTGCCAGCTCAGACAGCTCTGGAAACACCATATATTTT

clone_size: -
j_call: TRBJ2-7
v_call: TRBV6-6
d_call: TRBD1
cdr3_aa: CASSPGQGLSYEQYF
cdr3_nt: TGTGCCAGCAGTCCAGGACAGGGACTCTCCTACGAGCAGTACTTC

clone_size: -
j_call: TRBJ2-1
v_call: TRBV25-1
d_call: -
cdr3_aa: CASSDRQGGGDEQFF
cdr3_nt: TGTGCCAGCAGTGATAGGCAGGGGGGCGGGGATGAGCAGTTCTTC

clone_size: -
j_call: TRBJ2-6
v_call: TRBV7-9
d_call: -
cdr3_aa: CAIEPGANVLTF
cdr3_nt: TGTGCCATAGAACCCGGGGCCAACGTCCTGACTTTC

clone_size: -
j_call: TRBJ2-1
v_call: TRBV3-1/TRBV3-2
d_call: -
cdr3_aa: CASSQALASSYNEQFF
cdr3_nt: TGTGCCAGCAGCCAAGCCCTAGCGAGCTCCTACAATGAGCAGTTCTTC

clone_size: few
j_call: TRBJ2-3
v_call: TRBV15
d_call: -
cdr3_aa: CATSRARGTDTQYF
cdr3_nt: TGTGCCACCAGCAGAGCCAGGGGTACAGATACGCAGTATTTT

clone_size: -
j_call: TRBJ2-1
v_call: TRBV5-5
d_call: -
cdr3_aa: CASSQGASSYNEQFF
cdr3_nt: TGTGCCAGCAGCCAGGGCGCTAGCTCCTACAATGAGCAGTTCTTC

clone_size: -
j_call: TRBJ1-4
v_call: TRBV5-1
d_call: -
cdr3_aa: CASSRTPSGALGEKLFF
cdr3_nt: TGCGCCAGCAGCCGGACCCCGAGCGGGGCTCTAGGGGAAAAACTGTTTTTT

clone_size: -
j_call: TRBJ2-5
v_call: TRBV7-2
d_call: -
cdr3_aa: CASSSPFQETQYF
cdr3_nt: TGTGCCAGCAGCTCCCCGTTCCAAGAGACCCAGTACTTC

clone_size: -
j_call: TRBJ1-1
v_call: TRBV27
d_call: TRBD1
cdr3_aa: CASRPDRGNTEAFF
cdr3_nt: TGTGCCAGCAGGCCCGACAGGGGAAACACTGAAGCTTTCTTT

clone_size: -
j_call: TRBJ2-7
v_call: TRBV3-1/TRBV3-2
d_call: TRBD2
cdr3_aa: CASSQGAGTYEQYF
cdr3_nt: TGTGCCAGCAGCCAAGGAGCGGGGACCTACGAGCAGTACTTC

clone_size: -
j_call: TRBJ2-3
v_call: TRBV6-1
d_call: -
cdr3_aa: CASSDLGTRPTDTQYF
cdr3_nt: TGTGCCAGCAGTGACCTCGGGACAAGACCCACAGATACGCAGTATTTT

clone_size: -
j_call: TRBJ1-1
v_call: TRBV20-1
d_call: TRBD1
cdr3_aa: CSARQGAEAFF
cdr3_nt: TGCAGTGCGAGACAGGGCGCTGAAGCTTTCTTT

clone_size: -
j_call: TRBJ2-3
v_call: TRBV5-1
d_call: TRBD1
cdr3_aa: CASSEGQYTDTQYF
cdr3_nt: TGCGCCAGCAGCGAGGGACAGTACACAGATACGCAGTATTTT

clone_size: -
j_call: TRBJ2-7
v_call: TRBV3-1/TRBV3-2
d_call: -
cdr3_aa: CASSLERGIHEQYF
cdr3_nt: TGTGCCAGCAGCCTTGAGAGGGGGATCCACGAGCAGTACTTC

clone_size: -
j_call: TRBJ2-2
v_call: TRBV10-3
d_call: -
cdr3_aa: CAIRGAELLGELFF
cdr3_nt: TGTGCCATCAGAGGAGCGGAACTCCTCGGAGAGCTGTTTTTT

clone_size: -
j_call: TRBJ2-1
v_call: TRBV6-5
d_call: TRBD1
cdr3_aa: CASRGTGGGEQFF
cdr3_nt: TGTGCCAGCAGAGGGACAGGGGGCGGTGAGCAGTTCTTC

clone_size: -
j_call: TRBJ1-1
v_call: TRBV11-2
d_call: -
cdr3_aa: CASSLDLRAFF
cdr3_nt: TGTGCCAGCAGCTTAGATCTGAGGGCTTTCTTT

clone_size: -
j_call: TRBJ1-1
v_call: TRBV14
d_call: TRBD1
cdr3_aa: CASSQGTVTEAFF
cdr3_nt: TGTGCCAGCAGCCAGGGGACAGTCACTGAAGCTTTCTTT

clone_size: -
j_call: TRBJ2-7
v_call: TRBV28
d_call: -
cdr3_aa: CASSLDRMDEQYF
cdr3_nt: TGTGCCAGCAGTTTAGACAGGATGGACGAGCAGTACTTC

clone_size: -
j_call: TRBJ1-5
v_call: TRBV5-5
d_call: -
cdr3_aa: CASSWDTNQPQHF
cdr3_nt: TGTGCCAGCAGCTGGGACACCAATCAGCCCCAGCATTTT

clone_size: once
j_call: TRBJ1-4
v_call: TRBV19
d_call: -
cdr3_aa: CASSPTATNEKLFF
cdr3_nt: TGTGCCAGTAGCCCGACAGCAACTAATGAAAAACTGTTTTTT

clone_size: -
j_call: TRBJ2-5
v_call: TRBV5-1
d_call: -
cdr3_aa: CASRGGQETQYF
cdr3_nt: TGCGCCAGCAGGGGCGGGCAAGAGACCCAGTACTTC

clone_size: -
j_call: TRBJ2-7
v_call: TRBV6-2/TRBV6-3
d_call: TRBD2
cdr3_aa: CASSYPLAGIYEQYF
cdr3_nt: TGTGCCAGCAGTTACCCTCTAGCGGGGATCTACGAGCAGTACTTC

clone_size: -
j_call: TRBJ2-5
v_call: TRBV5-1
d_call: -
cdr3_aa: CASSLQSQETQYF
cdr3_nt: TGCGCCAGCAGCTTGCAGTCGCAAGAGACCCAGTACTTC

clone_size: -
j_call: TRBJ2-5
v_call: TRBV5-6
d_call: TRBD2
cdr3_aa: CASSFSRSGGPQETQYF
cdr3_nt: TGTGCCAGCAGCTTTTCCCGGTCGGGGGGGCCCCAAGAGACCCAGTACTTC

clone_size: -
j_call: TRBJ2-5
v_call: TRBV7-9
d_call: -
cdr3_aa: CASSPYGGPQETQYF
cdr3_nt: TGTGCCAGCAGCCCCTACGGGGGACCCCAAGAGACCCAGTACTTC

clone_size: -
j_call: TRBJ2-7
v_call: TRBV10-2
d_call: -
cdr3_aa: CASRLGGETGEQYF
cdr3_nt: TGCGCCAGCAGGCTAGGAGGCGAGACGGGTGAGCAGTACTTC

clone_size: -
j_call: TRBJ2-3
v_call: TRBV6-2/TRBV6-3
d_call: TRBD2
cdr3_aa: CASSYSTSGGRSTDTQYF
cdr3_nt: TGTGCCAGCAGTTACTCGACTAGCGGGGGGCGGAGCACAGATACGCAGTATTTT

clone_size: -
j_call: TRBJ1-4
v_call: TRBV5-1
d_call: -
cdr3_aa: CASSLESGGPSEKLFF
cdr3_nt: TGCGCCAGCAGCTTGGAATCGGGGGGGCCAAGTGAAAAACTGTTTTTT

clone_size: -
j_call: TRBJ1-2
v_call: TRBV19
d_call: -
cdr3_aa: CASSTGDPGYTF
cdr3_nt: TGTGCCAGTAGTACAGGGGATCCTGGCTACACCTTC